This TCR beta chain emerged from a study of cytomegalovirus exposure and HLA in healthy donors. Overall study: It was reported in a later analysis that the same platform had been used for the 120 validation repertoires as for the roughly 650 first-cohort repertoires.

V was clipped by 2 bases and J by 0 bases, with 17 bases between them. Germline loops: CDR1 SEHNR, CDR2 FQNEAQ (reference sequence). CDR3 size: 18 residues. Sequenced by immunoSEQ multiplex PCR; TCRdb stores in-frame clones only, minus some. This table holds approximately 160,000 clones, 91% found once. The receptor comes from a woman under 30 in good health and CMV-seropositive. The sample comprised PBMCs. The J gene is TRBJ2-1, the V gene TRBV7-9, with TRBD2 as a possible D gene (6 bases). The CDR3 DNA sequence: TGTGCCAGCAGCTTATCCGGGGGACCGGCTAGCTCCTACAATGAGCAGTTCTTC. It specifies CASSLSGGPASSYNEQFF.